This T cell receptor beta chain derives from a study of shared clonotypes between healthy human individuals. Sequencing used immunoSEQ multiplex PCR; TCRdb keeps in-frame clones, though not all of them. The sample holds hundreds of thousands of clones, around 81% seen once. Germline CDR1 is DFQATT and CDR2 is SNEGSKA (reference sequence). This CDR3 is 11 amino acids long. V was shortened by 3 bases and J by 7 bases, with 9 bases between the two germline ends. This clone was counted once. The origin of this receptor is a woman aged 40 to 50 in good health. Some clones in this sample may be carry-over from other donors' samples. The gene calls are TRBV20-1 and TRBJ2-5; D ambiguous. Sequenced material: PBMCs. The CDR3 DNA reads as TGCAGTGCTAGCTCAGGAGCGACCCAGTACTTC. This translates into CSASSGATQYF.